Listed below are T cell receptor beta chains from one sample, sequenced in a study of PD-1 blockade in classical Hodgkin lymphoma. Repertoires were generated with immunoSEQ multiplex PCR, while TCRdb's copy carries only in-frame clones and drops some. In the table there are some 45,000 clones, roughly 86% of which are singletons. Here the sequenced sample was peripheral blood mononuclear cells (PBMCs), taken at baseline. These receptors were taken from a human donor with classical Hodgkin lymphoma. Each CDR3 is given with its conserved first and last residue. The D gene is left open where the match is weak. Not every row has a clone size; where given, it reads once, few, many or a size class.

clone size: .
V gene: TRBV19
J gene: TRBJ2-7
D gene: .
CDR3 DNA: TGTGCCAGTAGTATGGGGTTGACGAGCTCCTACGAGCAGTACTTC
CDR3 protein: CASSMGLTSSYEQYF

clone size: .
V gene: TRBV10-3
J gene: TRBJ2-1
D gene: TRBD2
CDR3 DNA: TGTGCCATCAGTGAGTCGGTAGCGGGATCGTACAATGAGCAGTTCTTC
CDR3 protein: CAISESVAGSYNEQFF

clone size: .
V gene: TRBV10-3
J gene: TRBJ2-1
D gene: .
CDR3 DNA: TGTGCCATCAGTGAAGCGCGGGGGCCGATCTACTACAATGAGCAGTTCTTC
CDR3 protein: CAISEARGPIYYNEQFF

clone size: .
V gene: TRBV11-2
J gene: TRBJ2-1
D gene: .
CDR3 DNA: TGTGCCAGCAGCTTAGTGTCTAGTGGGAATGAGCAGTTCTTC
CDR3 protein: CASSLVSSGNEQFF

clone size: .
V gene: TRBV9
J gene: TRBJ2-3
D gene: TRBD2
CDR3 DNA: TGTGCCAGCAGCGGTAGCGGGAGTTCGGATACGCAGTATTTT
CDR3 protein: CASSGSGSSDTQYF

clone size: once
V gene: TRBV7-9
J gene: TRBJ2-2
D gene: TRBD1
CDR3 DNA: TGTGCCAGCAACGACAGGGGAGACACCGGGGAGCTGTTTTTT
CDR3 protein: CASNDRGDTGELFF

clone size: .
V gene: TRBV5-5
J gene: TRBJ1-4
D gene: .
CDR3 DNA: TGTGCCAGCAGCTTGGCCTCACAGGGACCCAACGAAAAACTGTTTTTT
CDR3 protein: CASSLASQGPNEKLFF

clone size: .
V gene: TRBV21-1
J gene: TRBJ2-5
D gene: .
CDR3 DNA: TGTGCCAGCAGCAAAGGACTAGCGAGCAAAGAGACCCAGTACTTC
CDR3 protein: CASSKGLASKETQYF

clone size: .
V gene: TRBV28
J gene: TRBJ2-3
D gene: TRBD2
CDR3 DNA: TGTGCCAGCAGTTCTAGCGGGAAGGGTGATACGCAGTATTTT
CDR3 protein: CASSSSGKGDTQYF

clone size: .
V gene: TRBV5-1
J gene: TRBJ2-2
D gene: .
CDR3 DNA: TGCGCCAGCAATCAGGATCCGAACACCGGGGAGCTGTTTTTT
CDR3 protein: CASNQDPNTGELFF

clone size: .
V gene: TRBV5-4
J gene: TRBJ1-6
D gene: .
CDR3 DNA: TGTGCCAGCAGCGCGGACAGTGTCTCACCCCTCCACTTT
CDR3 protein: CASSADSVSPLHF

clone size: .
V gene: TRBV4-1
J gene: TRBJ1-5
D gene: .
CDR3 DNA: TGCGCCAGCAGCCTTGAAGGTCCGGGGAATCAGCCCCAGCATTTT
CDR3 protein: CASSLEGPGNQPQHF

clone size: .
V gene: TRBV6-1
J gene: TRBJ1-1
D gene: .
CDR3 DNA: TGTGCCAGCAGTGTTTCCGGGAAAACTGAAGCTTTCTTT
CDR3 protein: CASSVSGKTEAFF

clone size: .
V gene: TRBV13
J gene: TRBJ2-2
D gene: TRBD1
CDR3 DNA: TGTGCCAGCAGCCCGACAGGGGGAATTTTGAACACCGGGGAGCTGTTTTTT
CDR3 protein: CASSPTGGILNTGELFF

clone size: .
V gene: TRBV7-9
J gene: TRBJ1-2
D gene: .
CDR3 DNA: TGTGCCAGCAGCTTCATGACGGATTATGGCTACACCTTC
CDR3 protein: CASSFMTDYGYTF

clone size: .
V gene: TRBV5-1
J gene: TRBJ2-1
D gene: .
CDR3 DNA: TGCGCCAGCAGCTTGGGAACTCTGAATGAGCAGTTCTTC
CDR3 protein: CASSLGTLNEQFF

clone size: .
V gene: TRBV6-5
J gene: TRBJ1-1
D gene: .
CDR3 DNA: TGTGCCAGCAGCCCGGTTGCTAGCCTCGAAGCTTTCTTT
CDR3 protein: CASSPVASLEAFF

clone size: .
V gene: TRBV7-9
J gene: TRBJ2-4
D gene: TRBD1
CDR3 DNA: TGTGCCAGCAGCCCCCGACAGGGAACAGCCAAAAACATTCAGTACTTC
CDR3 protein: CASSPRQGTAKNIQYF

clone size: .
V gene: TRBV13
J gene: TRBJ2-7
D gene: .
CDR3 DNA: TGTGCCAGCAGCTTAGGAGTCCTCTCCTACGAGCAGTACTTC
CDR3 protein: CASSLGVLSYEQYF

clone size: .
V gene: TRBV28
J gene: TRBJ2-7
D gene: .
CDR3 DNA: TGTGCCAGTCTGGAGGGAAGTAATCACGAGCAGTACTTC
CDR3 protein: CASLEGSNHEQYF

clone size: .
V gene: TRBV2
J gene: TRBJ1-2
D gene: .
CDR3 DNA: TGTGCCAGCAGTGAAGAGAAAAGTAACTATGGCTACACCTTC
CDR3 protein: CASSEEKSNYGYTF

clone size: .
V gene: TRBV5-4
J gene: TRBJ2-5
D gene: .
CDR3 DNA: TGTGCCAGCAGCTTGGGAGGGTGGGAGACCCAGTACTTC
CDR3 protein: CASSLGGWETQYF

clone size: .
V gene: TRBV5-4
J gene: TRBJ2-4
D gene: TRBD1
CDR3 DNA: TGTGCCAGCAGCACTCGACAGGGGACGGGAGCCAAAAACATTCAGTACTTC
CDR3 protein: CASSTRQGTGAKNIQYF

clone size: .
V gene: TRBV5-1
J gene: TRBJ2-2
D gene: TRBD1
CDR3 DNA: TGCGCCAGCAGCTTGGCCCGACAGGGAGTCACCGGGGAGCTGTTTTTT
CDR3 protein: CASSLARQGVTGELFF

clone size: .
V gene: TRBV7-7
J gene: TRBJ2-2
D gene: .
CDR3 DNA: TGTGCCAGCAGCCAGTCTGAACGGGCGAACACCGGGGAGCTGTTTTTT
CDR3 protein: CASSQSERANTGELFF

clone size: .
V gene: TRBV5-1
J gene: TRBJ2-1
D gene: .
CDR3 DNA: TGCGCCAGCAGGGGGGGGCTAGCGGCCTGGGATGAGCAGTTCTTC
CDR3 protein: CASRGGLAAWDEQFF

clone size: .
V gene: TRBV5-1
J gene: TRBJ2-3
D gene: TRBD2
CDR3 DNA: TGCGCCAGCAGCTTTACCGGGACTAGCGGGGGGGCCGGGTTTGATACGCAGTATTTT
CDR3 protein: CASSFTGTSGGAGFDTQYF

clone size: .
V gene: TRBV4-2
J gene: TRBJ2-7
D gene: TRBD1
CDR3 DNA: TGTGCCAGCAGCCAAGCGACGGGACAGCGCTCCTACGAGCAGTACTTC
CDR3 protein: CASSQATGQRSYEQYF

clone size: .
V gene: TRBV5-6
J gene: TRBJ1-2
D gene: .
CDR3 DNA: TGTGCCAGCAGCTACCGACGGGGAGTTGCTAACTATGGCTACACCTTC
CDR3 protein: CASSYRRGVANYGYTF

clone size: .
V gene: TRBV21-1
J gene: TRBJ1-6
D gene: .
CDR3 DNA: TGTGCCAGCAGCAAAAATGGCAGCCGTCGATCACCCCTCCACTTT
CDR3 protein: CASSKNGSRRSPLHF

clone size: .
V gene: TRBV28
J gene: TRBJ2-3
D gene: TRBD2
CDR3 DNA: TGTGCCAGCAGTTTCCTAGCGGGAACAGATACGCAGTATTTT
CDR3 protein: CASSFLAGTDTQYF

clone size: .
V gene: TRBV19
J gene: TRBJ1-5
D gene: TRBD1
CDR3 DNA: TGTGCCAGTAGTATAGACAGGGGGGACAATCAGCCCCAGCATTTT
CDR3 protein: CASSIDRGDNQPQHF

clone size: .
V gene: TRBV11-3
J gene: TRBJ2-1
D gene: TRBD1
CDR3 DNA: TGTGCCAGCAGCCGACGGGACAGTTACAATGAGCAGTTCTTC
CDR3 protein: CASSRRDSYNEQFF